A single T cell receptor beta chain is shown here with its context. Participant age was roughly 18 to 90 years, and participants resided in fewer than 30 US areas. Looked up from germline, CDR1 is SNHLY and CDR2 is FYNNEI. The length of the CDR3 is 15 residues. Trimming stripped 6 bases from V and 5 bases from J, with 17 bases between. Methods used by the authors: Amplification of reference gene primers was used by the study to estimate nucleated cell counts. The method was immunoSEQ multiplex PCR; TCRdb's version includes in-frame clones alone and lacks a portion of them. The V and J calls and clone size were taken over from that table, and D and trimming were inferred from the DNA. In the table there are about 220,000 clones, 80% to 90% of which are singletons. These data originate in a study of blood T cell repertoires in COVID-19. Background on the study: COVID-19 samples collected from the United States, Italy and Spain covered acute and convalescent phases. PBMCs, B-cell-depleted T cells, or T cells were the source of the cDNA or gDNA that made up the material.

Input material: PBMCs or T cells enriched from blood (not recorded which). This receptor was obtained from a young woman in a cohort exposed to, infected with or recovered from COVID-19 (not recorded which). The chain has TRBV2 and TRBJ1-5; a weak D match, TRBD1 (5 bases). The CDR3 reads CASRLQGRSDQPQHF. The DNA of the CDR3 is TGTGCCAGCAGACTGCAGGGAAGGTCGGATCAGCCCCAGCATTTT.